These T cell receptor beta chains were read from a single sample in a study of blood T cells in healthy people across ages. TCRdb re-called the 5' RACE reads through MiXCR, storing one row per CDR3 protein. The profile shows about 930,000 distinct CDR3 sequences, 25% to 30% of them singletons. These same data were also listed under a study on T cells of mothers and their children.

The sequenced sample was blood. Receptor source: a woman aged 35 to 49 in good health. Each CDR3 is given with its conserved first and last residue. Each record gives: clone size, V gene, CDR3 length, J gene, D gene, CDR3 protein, CDR3 DNA. The D gene is left open where the match is weak. Clone size, where shown, is once, few, many, or a class for clones that have expanded.

clone_size: -
v_call: TRBV28
cdr3_length: 15
j_call: TRBJ2-7
d_call: TRBD2
cdr3_aa: CASRSPGLALYEQYF
cdr3_nt: TGTGCCAGCAGGTCACCGGGACTAGCGCTTTACGAGCAGTACTTC

clone_size: -
v_call: TRBV5-1
cdr3_length: 14
j_call: TRBJ2-7
d_call: -
cdr3_aa: CASSGGKGIYEQYF
cdr3_nt: TGCGCCAGCAGCGGAGGGAAGGGCATCTACGAGCAGTACTTC

clone_size: -
v_call: TRBV12-3/TRBV12-4
cdr3_length: 14
j_call: TRBJ2-5
d_call: -
cdr3_aa: CASSYVTIYNEQYF
cdr3_nt: TGTGCCAGCAGTTACGTGACTATATACAATGAGCAGTACTTC

clone_size: -
v_call: TRBV7-6
cdr3_length: 16
j_call: TRBJ1-3
d_call: TRBD1
cdr3_aa: CASWGTGASSGNTIYF
cdr3_nt: TGTGCCAGTTGGGGGACAGGCGCCAGCTCTGGAAACACCATATATTTT

clone_size: many
v_call: TRBV5-1
cdr3_length: 15
j_call: TRBJ2-7
d_call: TRBD1
cdr3_aa: CASSSDGTGAYEQYF
cdr3_nt: TGCGCCAGCAGCTCCGACGGGACAGGGGCCTACGAGCAGTACTTC

clone_size: -
v_call: TRBV28
cdr3_length: 15
j_call: TRBJ2-7
d_call: TRBD1
cdr3_aa: CASSLFTGGGYEQYF
cdr3_nt: TGTGCCAGCAGCCTCTTTACAGGGGGCGGCTACGAGCAGTACTTC

clone_size: few
v_call: TRBV18
cdr3_length: 14
j_call: TRBJ2-3
d_call: -
cdr3_aa: CASSQQGIADTQYF
cdr3_nt: TGTGCCAGCTCACAACAGGGAATCGCAGATACGCAGTATTTT

clone_size: few
v_call: TRBV11-1
cdr3_length: 14
j_call: TRBJ2-7
d_call: -
cdr3_aa: CASSPEGQGLEQYF
cdr3_nt: TGTGCCAGCAGCCCCGAAGGCCAGGGTCTCGAGCAGTACTTC

clone_size: -
v_call: TRBV20-1
cdr3_length: 16
j_call: TRBJ1-4
d_call: TRBD1
cdr3_aa: CSTTPTGGGMNEKLFF
cdr3_nt: TGCAGTACTACCCCCACAGGGGGAGGGATGAACGAAAAACTGTTTTTT

clone_size: once
v_call: TRBV3-1
cdr3_length: 16
j_call: TRBJ2-5
d_call: TRBD1
cdr3_aa: CASSRIDRVSYNVQYF
cdr3_nt: TGTGCCAGCAGCAGAATAGACAGGGTCTCCTACAATGTGCAGTACTTC

clone_size: many
v_call: TRBV6-5
cdr3_length: 17
j_call: TRBJ2-3
d_call: -
cdr3_aa: CASSYAGDGQGTDTQYF
cdr3_nt: TGTGCCAGCAGTTACGCGGGAGACGGACAGGGTACAGATACGCAGTATTTT

clone_size: -
v_call: TRBV6-1
cdr3_length: 11
j_call: TRBJ1-1
d_call: -
cdr3_aa: CASIGYPEAFF
cdr3_nt: TGTGCCAGCATTGGATACCCTGAAGCTTTCTTT

clone_size: -
v_call: TRBV27
cdr3_length: 15
j_call: TRBJ2-7
d_call: TRBD1
cdr3_aa: CASSAGTGGSGEQYF
cdr3_nt: TGTGCCAGCAGCGCCGGGACAGGGGGCTCCGGGGAGCAGTACTTC

clone_size: -
v_call: TRBV28
cdr3_length: 19
j_call: TRBJ1-6
d_call: TRBD1
cdr3_aa: CASSLVRGQGVSYNSPLHF
cdr3_nt: TGTGCCAGCAGTTTAGTTAGGGGCCAGGGGGTGTCCTATAATTCACCCCTCCACTTT

clone_size: few
v_call: TRBV7-2
cdr3_length: 15
j_call: TRBJ2-5
d_call: -
cdr3_aa: CASILPGVQQETQYF
cdr3_nt: TGTGCCAGCATCTTACCGGGGGTACAACAAGAGACCCAGTACTTC

clone_size: many
v_call: TRBV7-9
cdr3_length: 14
j_call: TRBJ2-7
d_call: TRBD1
cdr3_aa: CASSRQGSTYEQYF
cdr3_nt: TGTGCCAGCAGTAGACAGGGGAGTACCTACGAGCAGTACTTC

clone_size: many
v_call: TRBV14
cdr3_length: 16
j_call: TRBJ2-5
d_call: TRBD2
cdr3_aa: CASSLGLAGPAKTQYF
cdr3_nt: TGTGCCAGCAGCCTCGGACTAGCGGGGCCCGCGAAGACCCAGTACTTC

clone_size: -
v_call: TRBV7-8
cdr3_length: 17
j_call: TRBJ1-5
d_call: TRBD1
cdr3_aa: CASSSTQGVVGNQPQHF
cdr3_nt: TGTGCCAGCAGCTCTACTCAGGGGGTAGTGGGCAATCAGCCCCAGCATTTT

clone_size: many
v_call: TRBV7-8
cdr3_length: 17
j_call: TRBJ2-1
d_call: -
cdr3_aa: CASSFNRAGGRDNEQFF
cdr3_nt: TGTGCCAGCAGCTTTAACCGTGCCGGGGGCCGTGACAATGAGCAGTTCTTC

clone_size: -
v_call: TRBV20-1
cdr3_length: 16
j_call: TRBJ2-1
d_call: TRBD1
cdr3_aa: CSARDRGLGSYNEQFF
cdr3_nt: TGCAGTGCTAGAGACAGGGGGCTGGGCTCCTACAATGAGCAGTTCTTC

clone_size: -
v_call: TRBV7-6
cdr3_length: 15
j_call: TRBJ2-2
d_call: TRBD1
cdr3_aa: CASSPWTGETGELFF
cdr3_nt: TGTGCCAGCAGCCCTTGGACAGGGGAGACCGGGGAGCTGTTTTTT

clone_size: -
v_call: TRBV28
cdr3_length: 13
j_call: TRBJ1-5
d_call: -
cdr3_aa: CGIDRNSNQPQHF
cdr3_nt: TGTGGTATCGACAGAAATAGCAATCAGCCCCAGCATTTT

clone_size: few
v_call: TRBV10-3
cdr3_length: 13
j_call: TRBJ1-2
d_call: -
cdr3_aa: CAISLKGRDGYTF
cdr3_nt: TGTGCCATCAGTTTAAAGGGGCGAGATGGCTACACCTTC

clone_size: few
v_call: TRBV5-5
cdr3_length: 16
j_call: TRBJ1-4
d_call: -
cdr3_aa: CASSRDRDGRNEKLFF
cdr3_nt: TGTGCCAGCAGCAGAGACCGGGACGGTCGTAATGAAAAACTGTTTTTT

clone_size: -
v_call: TRBV4-3
cdr3_length: 16
j_call: TRBJ2-2
d_call: TRBD2
cdr3_aa: CASSQWIAGEAGELFF
cdr3_nt: TGCGCCAGCAGCCAATGGATAGCGGGGGAGGCCGGGGAGCTGTTTTTT

clone_size: -
v_call: TRBV12-3/TRBV12-4
cdr3_length: 12
j_call: TRBJ2-3
d_call: -
cdr3_aa: CASSLRRDAQYF
cdr3_nt: TGTGCCAGCAGTCTCCGCCGAGATGCGCAGTATTTT

clone_size: many
v_call: TRBV20-1
cdr3_length: 15
j_call: TRBJ2-1
d_call: TRBD2
cdr3_aa: CSANTGLEVGNEQFF
cdr3_nt: TGCAGTGCTAATACGGGACTAGAGGTTGGCAATGAGCAGTTCTTC

clone_size: few
v_call: TRBV20-1
cdr3_length: 15
j_call: TRBJ2-1
d_call: TRBD2
cdr3_aa: CSARRLAGFYNEQFF
cdr3_nt: TGCAGTGCTAGGAGGCTAGCGGGGTTCTACAATGAGCAGTTCTTC

clone_size: few
v_call: TRBV20-1
cdr3_length: 13
j_call: TRBJ2-3
d_call: -
cdr3_aa: CSARDLYTDTQYF
cdr3_nt: TGCAGTGCTAGAGATCTCTACACAGATACGCAGTATTTT

clone_size: few
v_call: TRBV15
cdr3_length: 14
j_call: TRBJ1-5
d_call: -
cdr3_aa: CATGARGGNQPQHF
cdr3_nt: TGTGCCACCGGAGCCCGGGGTGGCAATCAGCCCCAGCATTTT

clone_size: -
v_call: TRBV6-5
cdr3_length: 15
j_call: TRBJ1-4
d_call: TRBD1
cdr3_aa: CASRPGTEVNEKLFF
cdr3_nt: TGTGCCAGCAGGCCAGGGACAGAAGTAAATGAAAAACTGTTTTTT

clone_size: many
v_call: TRBV5-5
cdr3_length: 15
j_call: TRBJ2-7
d_call: TRBD1
cdr3_aa: CASSLWGQGTYEQYF
cdr3_nt: TGTGCCAGCAGCTTGTGGGGACAGGGCACCTACGAGCAGTACTTC

clone_size: many
v_call: TRBV12-3/TRBV12-4
cdr3_length: 14
j_call: TRBJ2-3
d_call: -
cdr3_aa: CASSFPTATDTQYF
cdr3_nt: TGTGCCAGCAGTTTCCCGACAGCCACAGATACGCAGTATTTT

clone_size: -
v_call: TRBV19
cdr3_length: 14
j_call: TRBJ2-1
d_call: -
cdr3_aa: CASTAAGYMNEQFF
cdr3_nt: TGTGCCAGTACTGCAGCGGGTTATATGAATGAGCAGTTCTTC

clone_size: few
v_call: TRBV23-1
cdr3_length: 15
j_call: TRBJ2-7
d_call: -
cdr3_aa: CASSQPPPGHYEQYF
cdr3_nt: TGCGCCAGCAGTCAACCCCCCCCAGGACACTACGAGCAGTACTTC

clone_size: many
v_call: TRBV20-1
cdr3_length: 15
j_call: TRBJ2-7
d_call: TRBD2
cdr3_aa: CSARPGAGEAYEQYF
cdr3_nt: TGCAGTGCTAGACCGGGAGCGGGGGAAGCCTACGAGCAGTACTTC

clone_size: many
v_call: TRBV7-9
cdr3_length: 14
j_call: TRBJ2-3
d_call: -
cdr3_aa: CASSLGRQLDTQYF
cdr3_nt: TGTGCCAGCAGCTTGGGGCGTCAGCTGGATACGCAGTATTTT

clone_size: -
v_call: TRBV11-2
cdr3_length: 12
j_call: TRBJ2-7
d_call: -
cdr3_aa: CASSLTTSEQYF
cdr3_nt: TGTGCCAGCAGCCTCACGACTAGCGAGCAGTACTTC

clone_size: -
v_call: TRBV5-1
cdr3_length: 15
j_call: TRBJ1-2
d_call: TRBD1
cdr3_aa: CASTLTGGGNYGYTF
cdr3_nt: TGCGCCAGCACCCTAACAGGGGGCGGCAACTATGGCTACACCTTC

clone_size: many
v_call: TRBV28
cdr3_length: 14
j_call: TRBJ2-3
d_call: -
cdr3_aa: CASTVRGPGNTQYF
cdr3_nt: TGTGCCAGCACCGTAAGAGGGCCCGGGAATACGCAGTATTTT

clone_size: many
v_call: TRBV5-1
cdr3_length: 14
j_call: TRBJ1-2
d_call: -
cdr3_aa: CASSLGTPGVGYTF
cdr3_nt: TGCGCCAGCAGCTTGGGGACCCCGGGCGTTGGCTACACCTTC

clone_size: few
v_call: TRBV5-1
cdr3_length: 15
j_call: TRBJ1-3
d_call: TRBD1
cdr3_aa: CASSDRQGGGNTIYF
cdr3_nt: TGCGCCAGCAGCGATCGACAGGGCGGCGGAAACACCATATATTTT

clone_size: many
v_call: TRBV4-3
cdr3_length: 15
j_call: TRBJ2-7
d_call: TRBD1
cdr3_aa: CASSPDDRGSYEQYF
cdr3_nt: TGCGCCAGCAGCCCAGATGACAGGGGATCCTACGAGCAGTACTTC

clone_size: few
v_call: TRBV7-9
cdr3_length: 15
j_call: TRBJ2-5
d_call: -
cdr3_aa: CASSYGGAGQETQYF
cdr3_nt: TGTGCCAGCAGCTACGGGGGCGCCGGGCAAGAGACCCAGTACTTC

clone_size: -
v_call: TRBV12-3/TRBV12-4
cdr3_length: 14
j_call: TRBJ2-3
d_call: -
cdr3_aa: CASTIGDFTDTQYF
cdr3_nt: TGTGCCAGCACGATAGGGGACTTCACAGATACGCAGTATTTT

clone_size: many
v_call: TRBV7-7
cdr3_length: 15
j_call: TRBJ2-7
d_call: -
cdr3_aa: CASSLQGGSKYEQYF
cdr3_nt: TGTGCTAGCAGCTTGCAGGGGGGTAGTAAGTACGAGCAGTACTTC

clone_size: once
v_call: TRBV16
cdr3_length: 16
j_call: TRBJ1-6
d_call: TRBD1
cdr3_aa: CASSQTGTGGRSPPHF
cdr3_nt: TGTGCCAGCAGCCAAACCGGGACAGGGGGACGGTCACCCCCCCACTTT

clone_size: many
v_call: TRBV6-2/TRBV6-3
cdr3_length: 15
j_call: TRBJ2-5
d_call: TRBD1
cdr3_aa: CASRAGGSRGETQYF
cdr3_nt: TGTGCCAGCAGGGCAGGGGGTTCGAGGGGAGAGACCCAGTACTTC

clone_size: few
v_call: TRBV28
cdr3_length: 13
j_call: TRBJ2-5
d_call: -
cdr3_aa: CASSLRVGKTQYF
cdr3_nt: TGTGCCAGCAGTTTAAGGGTGGGCAAGACCCAGTACTTC

clone_size: -
v_call: TRBV6-2/TRBV6-3
cdr3_length: 13
j_call: TRBJ1-1
d_call: -
cdr3_aa: CASSEPGFTEAFF
cdr3_nt: TGTGCCAGCAGCGAACCAGGGTTCACTGAAGCTTTCTTT

clone_size: many
v_call: TRBV20-1
cdr3_length: 15
j_call: TRBJ2-5
d_call: TRBD1
cdr3_aa: CSVTVRQGIQGTQYF
cdr3_nt: TGCAGTGTTACCGTCCGACAGGGTATACAGGGGACCCAGTACTTC

clone_size: few
v_call: TRBV7-2
cdr3_length: 14
j_call: TRBJ1-1
d_call: -
cdr3_aa: CASSLEGGVPKAFF
cdr3_nt: TGTGCCAGCAGCTTAGAAGGGGGGGTCCCGAAAGCTTTCTTT

clone_size: few
v_call: TRBV20-1
cdr3_length: 14
j_call: TRBJ2-7
d_call: -
cdr3_aa: CSAVAVSLSYEQYF
cdr3_nt: TGCAGTGCTGTGGCCGTCTCACTTTCCTACGAGCAGTACTTC

clone_size: -
v_call: TRBV28
cdr3_length: 14
j_call: TRBJ2-5
d_call: TRBD1
cdr3_aa: CASSGDRSQETQYF
cdr3_nt: TGTGCCAGCAGTGGGGACAGGAGTCAAGAGACCCAGTACTTC

clone_size: -
v_call: TRBV20-1
cdr3_length: 12
j_call: TRBJ1-1
d_call: -
cdr3_aa: CSASGGNTEAFF
cdr3_nt: TGCAGTGCTAGTGGGGGAAACACTGAAGCTTTCTTT

clone_size: few
v_call: TRBV5-6
cdr3_length: 12
j_call: TRBJ2-1
d_call: TRBD2
cdr3_aa: CASSSTSGEQFF
cdr3_nt: TGTGCCAGCAGCTCCACTAGCGGTGAGCAGTTCTTC

clone_size: many
v_call: TRBV5-1
cdr3_length: 15
j_call: TRBJ2-7
d_call: -
cdr3_aa: CASSLTGSSYYEQYF
cdr3_nt: TGCGCCAGCAGCCTTACGGGTAGCAGTTACTACGAGCAGTACTTC